These 27 T cell receptor beta chains were sequenced from one sample in a study of T cells expressing NK-cell markers. TCRdb reprocessed the 5' RACE reads, with one entry per CDR3 protein and no DNA. Its table records 300,000 to 450,000 distinct CDR3 sequences. The sample taken for sequencing was blood T cells: a sorted CD56 or NKG2C T cell subset, CD4+ or CD8+ T cells, or bulk PBMC T cells (not recorded which). The source of these receptors is a man aged 18 to 69 in good health.

The CDR3 reads CASSSGQGSSSGNTIYF. The chain links TRBV7-9 to TRBJ1-3; no DNA is available, so the TRBD1 call from TCRdb remains unchecked. Germline V gene lookup returns CDR1 SEHNR and CDR2 FQNEAQ (reference sequence). The CDR3 sequence is 17 residues long.

V gene TRBV18 combines with J gene TRBJ2-2; the D gene TCRdb calls, TRBD1, cannot be checked with no DNA. Germline lookup yields CDR1 KGHSH and CDR2 LQKENI. The CDR3 is 15 residues long. This CDR3 reads CASSPDGVGIGELFF. Using reference TRBV18 and TRBJ2-2 for the parts outside the CDR3, the full variable domain is NAGVMQNPRHLVRRRGQEARLRCSPMKGHSHVYWYRQLPEEGLKFMVYLQKENIIDESGMPKERFSAEFPKEGPSILRIQQVVRGDSAAYFCASSPDGVGIGELFFGEGSRLTVL.

The V gene is TRBV16, the J gene TRBJ2-3. This CDR3 is built from 16 residues. The germline CDR1 and CDR2 sequences are KGHSY and FQNENV. CDR3 protein: CASSQLWETDTDTQYF. Combining the CDR3 with reference TRBV16 and TRBJ2-3 gives the whole variable domain GEEVAQTPKHLVRGEGQKAKLYCAPIKGHSYVFWYQQVLKNEFKFLISFQNENVFDETGMPKERFSAKCLPNSPCSLEIQATKLEDSAVYFCASSQLWETDTDTQYFGPGTRLTVL.

The V and J genes are TRBV12-3 or TRBV12-4 and TRBJ1-1. The CDR3 extends over 15 amino acids. The CDR3 sequence is CASSFFVSSPTEAFF.

The chain uses TRBV12-3 or TRBV12-4 and TRBJ2-5; absent DNA, TCRdb's TRBD1 call cannot be checked. This CDR3 contains 15 residues. The CDR3 is CASSSSGTGGETQYF.

V usage is TRBV27 and J usage is TRBJ2-5; TCRdb's D call of TRBD2 is untestable without DNA. Germline V gene lookup returns CDR1 MNHEY and CDR2 SMNVEV (reference sequence). This CDR3 has 17 amino acids. CDR3 protein: CASSLYGSGGYQETQYF.

The V and J genes are TRBV7-3 and TRBJ2-5; TCRdb indicates TRBD1, and absent DNA this call remains unverified. Germline CDR1 reads SGHTA; CDR2 reads FQGTGA. This CDR3 spans 15 amino acids. This CDR3 is CASSLYGGLQETQYF.

The CDR3 loop is CASSRSTAEGKLFF. The rearrangement links TRBV19 to TRBJ1-4. From germline, CDR1 is LNHDA and CDR2 SQIVND (reference sequence). This CDR3 contains 14 residues.

This chain uses TRBV28 with TRBJ2-3; no DNA is available, so the TRBD1 call from TCRdb remains unchecked. From germline, CDR1 is MDHEN and CDR2 SYDVKM. This CDR3 has 15 residues. The CDR3 protein is CASSLRGANTDTQYF.

The rearrangement joins TRBV7-9 to TRBJ1-1; TCRdb gives TRBD1 as the D gene, but with no DNA this cannot be confirmed. This CDR3 has 15 residues. CDR1 is SEHNR, CDR2 FQNEAQ, per germline (reference sequence). This CDR3 is CASSDKQGWRTEAFF.

This sequence joins TRBV7-8 and TRBJ2-2; the D call of TRBD2 rests on TCRdb alone, since no DNA is present to check it. Germline lookup yields CDR1 SGHVS and CDR2 FQNEAQ. The CDR3 length is 15 residues. Here the CDR3 reads CASSLPSGGTGELFF. Full variable domain (missing parts from reference TRBV7-8 and TRBJ2-2): GAGVSQSPRYKVAKRGQDVALRCDPISGHVSLFWYQQALGQGPEFLTYFQNEAQLDKSGLPSDRFFAERPEGSVSTLKIQRTQQEDSAVYLCASSLPSGGTGELFFGEGSRLTVL.

The chain recombines TRBV3-1 with TRBJ1-3; TCRdb picks TRBD1, but there is no DNA to check that call. Germline CDR1 reads LGHDT; CDR2 reads YNNKEL (reference sequence). The CDR3 has 17 residues. The CDR3 sequence is CASRHWDRGRSGNTIYF. The full variable domain, completed using reference TRBV3-1 and TRBJ1-3, is DTAVSQTPKYLVTQMGNDKSIKCEQNLGHDTMYWYKQDSKKFLKIMFSYNNKELIINETVPNRFSPKSPDKAHLNLHINSLELGDSAVYFCASRHWDRGRSGNTIYFGEGSWLTVV.

The rearrangement links TRBV4-1 to TRBJ2-3. This CDR3 region has 14 residues. Germline CDR1 MGHRA, CDR2 YSYEKL. CDR3: CASSQAYFGNTQYF.

The J gene is TRBJ2-5, the V gene TRBV18; no DNA is available, so the TRBD1 call from TCRdb remains unchecked. Germline CDR1 is KGHSH and CDR2 is LQKENI. The CDR3 covers 11 residues. The CDR3 sequence is CASSPRTEKYF.

The V gene is TRBV5-5, the J gene TRBJ2-5; TCRdb proposes TRBD2, but this gene call is untestable without DNA. The germline V gene has CDR1 SGHKS and CDR2 YYEKEE (reference sequence). The CDR3 covers 16 residues. CDR3 loop: CASSPTGNSEYETQYF.

The CDR3 region is CAWNGGIEGSPLHF. The chain combines TRBV30 with TRBJ1-6. Germline V gene sequence: CDR1 GTSNPN, CDR2 SVGIG (reference sequence). The CDR3 covers 14 residues.

V and J are TRBV11-2 and TRBJ2-6; TCRdb's D call of TRBD1 is untestable without DNA. There are 19 residues in the CDR3. Germline loops: CDR1 SGHAT, CDR2 FQNNGV. The CDR3 loop reads CASSLVGVGSISGANVLTF.

The rearrangement joins TRBV27 to TRBJ1-4; without DNA, the TCRdb call of TRBD1 cannot be checked. The CDR3 totals 16 residues. Germline CDR1 MNHEY, CDR2 SMNVEV (reference sequence). The CDR3 sequence is CASSYRDRAGNEKLFF.

The chain joins TRBV20-1 to TRBJ2-2; TCRdb names TRBD2, which stays unverified in the absence of DNA. CDR1 and CDR2 (germline): DFQATT, SNEGSKA (reference sequence). The length of the CDR3 is 13 residues. CDR3 sequence: CSALAGGPGELFF.

The chain is built from TRBV2 and TRBJ1-2; the TRBD1 assignment by TCRdb is unverifiable without DNA. This CDR3 region has 11 residues. Germline lookup yields CDR1 SNHLY and CDR2 FYNNEI. CDR3 region: CASSRGPGYTF.

The chain uses TRBV18 and TRBJ2-3; TCRdb names TRBD2, which stays unverified in the absence of DNA. This CDR3 contains 15 residues. Germline V gene lookup returns CDR1 KGHSH and CDR2 LQKENI. The CDR3 region is CASSRGGPGTDTQYF.

The V and J genes are TRBV7-3 and TRBJ1-1; the D call of TRBD1 rests on TCRdb alone, since no DNA is present to check it. The CDR3 runs 15 residues. Germline CDR1 reads SGHTA; CDR2 reads FQGTGA. The CDR3 protein is CASSPISGTNTEAFF. Supplemented by reference TRBV7-3 and TRBJ1-1, the full variable domain reads GAGVSQTPSNKVTEKGKYVELRCDPISGHTALYWYRQSLGQGPEFLIYFQGTGAADDSGLPNDRFFAVRPEGSVSTLKIQRTERGDSAVYLCASSPISGTNTEAFFGQGTRLTVV.

The rearrangement links TRBV27 to TRBJ1-1; TCRdb outputs TRBD1, but without DNA this stays unchecked. CDR1 is MNHEY and CDR2 is SMNVEV in the germline V gene (reference sequence). The CDR3 spans 16 residues. The CDR3 loop reads CASSLSQGWGKAEAFF.

CDR3 in amino acids: CASSLGDRNTEAFF. The chain employs TRBV7-9 and TRBJ1-1. The CDR3 spans 14 residues. The germline V gene has CDR1 SEHNR and CDR2 FQNEAQ (reference sequence).

This chain joins TRBV19 and TRBJ2-1. The CDR3 totals 14 residues. Germline V CDR1 and CDR2: LNHDA, SQIVND (reference sequence). The CDR3 spells CASNQFAKYNEQFF.

The CDR3 loop reads CASSLTFFLGTEAFF. The chain uses TRBV6-5 and TRBJ1-1; TCRdb names TRBD1, which stays unverified in the absence of DNA. Looked up from germline, CDR1 is MNHEY and CDR2 is SVGAGI. The CDR3 spans 15 residues.

The chain carries TRBV10-2 and TRBJ2-1; the TCRdb call, TRBD1, lacks DNA for checking. CDR3 length: 14 residues. Looked up from germline, CDR1 is WSHSY and CDR2 is SAAADI. This CDR3 is CASRVWGQGYEQFF.